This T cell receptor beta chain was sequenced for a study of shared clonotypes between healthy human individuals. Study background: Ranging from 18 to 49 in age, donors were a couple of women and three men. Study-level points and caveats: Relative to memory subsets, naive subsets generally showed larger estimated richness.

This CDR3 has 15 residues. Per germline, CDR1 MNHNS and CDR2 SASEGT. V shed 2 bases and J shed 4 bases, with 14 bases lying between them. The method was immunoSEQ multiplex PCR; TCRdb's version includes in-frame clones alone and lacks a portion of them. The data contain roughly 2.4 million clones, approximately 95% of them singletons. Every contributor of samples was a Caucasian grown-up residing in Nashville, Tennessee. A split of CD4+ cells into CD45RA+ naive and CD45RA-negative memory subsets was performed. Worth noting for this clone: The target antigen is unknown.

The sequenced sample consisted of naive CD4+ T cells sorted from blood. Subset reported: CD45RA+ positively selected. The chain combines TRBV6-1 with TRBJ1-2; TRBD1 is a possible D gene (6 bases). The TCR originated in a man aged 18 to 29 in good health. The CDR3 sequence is CASSEPPTGFYGYTF. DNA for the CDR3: TGTGCCAGCAGTGAACCCCCAACAGGGTTCTATGGCTACACCTTC.